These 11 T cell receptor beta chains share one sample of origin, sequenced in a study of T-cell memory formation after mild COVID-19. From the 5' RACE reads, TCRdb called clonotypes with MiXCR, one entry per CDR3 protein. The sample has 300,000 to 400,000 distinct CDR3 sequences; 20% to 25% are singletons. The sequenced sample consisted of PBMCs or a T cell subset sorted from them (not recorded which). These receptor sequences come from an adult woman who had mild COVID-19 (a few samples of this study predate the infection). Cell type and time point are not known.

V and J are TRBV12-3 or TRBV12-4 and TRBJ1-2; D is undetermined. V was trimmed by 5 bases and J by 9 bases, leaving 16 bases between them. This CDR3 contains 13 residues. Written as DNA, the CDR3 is TGTGCCAGCAGTAACGTTGGGAGCTTTTGCTACACCTTC. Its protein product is CASSNVGSFCYTF.

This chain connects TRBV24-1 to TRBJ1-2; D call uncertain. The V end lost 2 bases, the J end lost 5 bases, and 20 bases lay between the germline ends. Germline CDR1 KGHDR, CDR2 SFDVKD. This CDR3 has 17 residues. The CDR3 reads CATSDSEGWGVGYGYTF. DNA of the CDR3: TGTGCCACCAGTGATTCCGAAGGCTGGGGTGTAGGGTATGGCTACACCTTC.

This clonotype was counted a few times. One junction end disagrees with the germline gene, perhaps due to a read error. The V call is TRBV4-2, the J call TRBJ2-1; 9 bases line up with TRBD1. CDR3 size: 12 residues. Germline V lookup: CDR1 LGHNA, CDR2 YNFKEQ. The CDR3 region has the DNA TGTGCCAGCAGCCAAGGGGGACAGGGCGCTCTCTTC. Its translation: CASSQGGQGALF.

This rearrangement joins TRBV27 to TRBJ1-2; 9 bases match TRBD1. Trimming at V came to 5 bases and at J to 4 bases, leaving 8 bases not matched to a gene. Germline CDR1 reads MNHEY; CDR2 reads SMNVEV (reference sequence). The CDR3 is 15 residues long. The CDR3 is CASSLLGQGTYGYTF. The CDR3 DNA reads TGTGCCAGCAGTCTCCTGGGACAGGGCACCTATGGCTACACCTTC.

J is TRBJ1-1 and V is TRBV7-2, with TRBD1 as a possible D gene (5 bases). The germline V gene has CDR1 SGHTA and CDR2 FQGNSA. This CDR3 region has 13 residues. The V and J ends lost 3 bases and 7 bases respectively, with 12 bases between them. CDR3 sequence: CASSFLVGGEAFF. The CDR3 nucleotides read TGTGCCAGCAGCTTTCTGGTTGGGGGTGAAGCTTTCTTT.

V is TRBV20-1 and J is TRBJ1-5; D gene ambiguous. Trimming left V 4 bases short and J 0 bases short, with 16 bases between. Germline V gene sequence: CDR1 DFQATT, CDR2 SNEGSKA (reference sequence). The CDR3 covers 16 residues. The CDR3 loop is CSAIWRPGYSNQPQHF. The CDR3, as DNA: TGCAGTGCTATATGGCGGCCTGGATATAGCAATCAGCCCCAGCATTTT.

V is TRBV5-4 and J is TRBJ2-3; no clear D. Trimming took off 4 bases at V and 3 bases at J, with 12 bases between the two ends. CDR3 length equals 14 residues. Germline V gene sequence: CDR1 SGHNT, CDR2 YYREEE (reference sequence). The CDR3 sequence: CASSPLSRTDTQYF. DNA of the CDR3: TGTGCCAGCAGCCCCCTCTCTAGAACAGATACGCAGTATTTT.

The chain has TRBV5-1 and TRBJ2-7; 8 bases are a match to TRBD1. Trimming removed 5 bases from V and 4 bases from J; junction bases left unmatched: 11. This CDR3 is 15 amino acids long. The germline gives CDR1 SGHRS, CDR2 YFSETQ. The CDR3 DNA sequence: TGCGCCAGCAGTAGTATGGCAGGGGGCCAATACGAGCAGTACTTC. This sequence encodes CASSSMAGGQYEQYF.

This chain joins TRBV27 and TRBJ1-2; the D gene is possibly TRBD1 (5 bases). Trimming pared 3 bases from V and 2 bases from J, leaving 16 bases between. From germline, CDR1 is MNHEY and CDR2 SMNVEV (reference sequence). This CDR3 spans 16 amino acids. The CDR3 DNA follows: TGTGCCAGCAGTTTGGGGGGGGTAGGGGCGAACTATGGCTACACCTTC. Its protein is CASSLGGVGANYGYTF.

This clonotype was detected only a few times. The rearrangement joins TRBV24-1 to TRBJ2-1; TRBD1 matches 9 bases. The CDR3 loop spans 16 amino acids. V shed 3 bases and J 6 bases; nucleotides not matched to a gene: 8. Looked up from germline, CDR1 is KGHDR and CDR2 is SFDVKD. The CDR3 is CATSDHTGGTSNEQFF. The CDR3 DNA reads TGTGCCACCAGTGATCATACAGGGGGCACGAGCAATGAGCAGTTCTTC.

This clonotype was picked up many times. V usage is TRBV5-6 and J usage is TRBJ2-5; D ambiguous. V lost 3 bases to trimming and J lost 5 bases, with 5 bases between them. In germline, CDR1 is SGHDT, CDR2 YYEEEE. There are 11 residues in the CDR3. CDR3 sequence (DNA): TGTGCCAGCAGCTCGACGGAGACCCAGTACTTC. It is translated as CASSSTETQYF.